Reported below is one T cell receptor (beta chain). Its antigen is unknown. This record comes from a study of T cell responses to AZD1222 COVID-19 vaccine. At the level of the study: The analysis combined second doses at about 4 or about 12 weeks. Study findings and constraints: Repertoires were obtained only post-peak T cell response. Clonal diversity was possibly underestimated, and the donors were mostly white British, with more females. The breadth and depth of Spike-specific TCRs increased once two AZD1222 doses had been given.

The V segment lost 8 bases and the J segment 4 bases; nucleotides outside the gene matches: 11. The CDR3 has 14 residues. Germline-derived CDR1 and CDR2 are MDHEN and SYDVKM. TCRdb keeps only in-frame clones here, not all; method: immunoSEQ multiplex PCR. The sample holds 98,000 or so clones, 88% seen once. The chain is built from TRBV28 and TRBJ2-7; 7 bases line up with TRBD2. The source was peripheral blood, collected on day 0 of AZD1222 vaccination. The sequence was collected from an adult in good health. The CDR3 loop is CASGGEGLHYEQYF. DNA for the CDR3: TGTGCCAGCGGGGGGGAGGGACTTCATTACGAGCAGTACTTC.